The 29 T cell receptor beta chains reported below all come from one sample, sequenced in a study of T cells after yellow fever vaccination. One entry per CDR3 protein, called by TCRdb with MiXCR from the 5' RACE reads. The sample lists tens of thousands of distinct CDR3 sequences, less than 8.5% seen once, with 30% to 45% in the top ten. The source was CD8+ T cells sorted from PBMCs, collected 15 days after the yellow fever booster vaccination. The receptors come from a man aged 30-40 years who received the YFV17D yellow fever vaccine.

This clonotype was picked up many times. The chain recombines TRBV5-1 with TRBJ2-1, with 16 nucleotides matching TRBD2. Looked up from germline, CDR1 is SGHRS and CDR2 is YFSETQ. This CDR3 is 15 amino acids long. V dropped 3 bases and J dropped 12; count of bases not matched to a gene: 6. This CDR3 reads CASSSGLAGGVMQFF. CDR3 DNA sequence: TGCGCCAGCAGCTCGGGACTAGCGGGAGGGGTAATGCAGTTCTTC.

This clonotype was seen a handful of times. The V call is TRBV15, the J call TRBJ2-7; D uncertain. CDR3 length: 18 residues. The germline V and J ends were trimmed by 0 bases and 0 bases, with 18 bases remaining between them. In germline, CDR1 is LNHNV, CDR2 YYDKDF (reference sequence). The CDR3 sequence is CATSRDLPSEPISYEQYF. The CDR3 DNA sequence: TGTGCCACCAGCAGAGATCTCCCTTCGGAGCCCATCTCCTACGAGCAGTACTTC.

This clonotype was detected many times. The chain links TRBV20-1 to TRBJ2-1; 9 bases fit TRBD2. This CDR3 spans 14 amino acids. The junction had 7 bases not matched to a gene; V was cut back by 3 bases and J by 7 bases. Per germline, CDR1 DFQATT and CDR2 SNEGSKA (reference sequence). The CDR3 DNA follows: TGCAGTGCTAGTGGGCTAGCGGGGAGTAATGAGCAGTTCTTC. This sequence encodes CSASGLAGSNEQFF.

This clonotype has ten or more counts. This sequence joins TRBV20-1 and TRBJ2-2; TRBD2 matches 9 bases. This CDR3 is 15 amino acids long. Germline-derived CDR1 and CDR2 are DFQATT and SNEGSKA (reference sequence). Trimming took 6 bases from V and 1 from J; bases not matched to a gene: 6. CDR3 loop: CSAPYSGGNTGELFF. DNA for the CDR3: TGCAGTGCCCCGTATAGCGGGGGGAACACCGGGGAGCTGTTTTTT.

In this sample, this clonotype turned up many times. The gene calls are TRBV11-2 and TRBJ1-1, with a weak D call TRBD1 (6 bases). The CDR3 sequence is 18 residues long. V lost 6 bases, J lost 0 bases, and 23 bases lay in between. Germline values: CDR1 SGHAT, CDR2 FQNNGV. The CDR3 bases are TGTGCCAGCAGAGGGGGATTCCGACGGGGGGACATGAACACTGAAGCTTTCTTT. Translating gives CASRGGFRRGDMNTEAFF.

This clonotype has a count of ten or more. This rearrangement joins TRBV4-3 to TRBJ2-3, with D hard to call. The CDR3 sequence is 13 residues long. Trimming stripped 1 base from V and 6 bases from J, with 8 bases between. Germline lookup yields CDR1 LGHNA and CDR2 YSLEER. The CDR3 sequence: CASSQGGSDTQYF. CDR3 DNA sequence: TGCGCCAGCAGCCAAGGGGGTTCCGATACGCAGTATTTT.

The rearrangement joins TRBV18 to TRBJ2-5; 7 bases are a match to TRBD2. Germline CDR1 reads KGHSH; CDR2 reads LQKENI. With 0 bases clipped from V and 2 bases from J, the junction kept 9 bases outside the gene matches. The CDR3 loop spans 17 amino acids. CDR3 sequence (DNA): TGTGCCAGCTCACCACCGCCGGGGGGAGGTACACAAGAGACCCAGTACTTC. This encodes CASSPPPGGGTQETQYF.

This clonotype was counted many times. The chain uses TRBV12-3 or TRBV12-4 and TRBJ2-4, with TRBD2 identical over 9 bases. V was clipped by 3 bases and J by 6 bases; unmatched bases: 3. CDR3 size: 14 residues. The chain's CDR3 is CASSFSGRGNIQYF. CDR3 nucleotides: TGTGCCAGCAGTTTTAGCGGGAGAGGAAACATTCAGTACTTC.

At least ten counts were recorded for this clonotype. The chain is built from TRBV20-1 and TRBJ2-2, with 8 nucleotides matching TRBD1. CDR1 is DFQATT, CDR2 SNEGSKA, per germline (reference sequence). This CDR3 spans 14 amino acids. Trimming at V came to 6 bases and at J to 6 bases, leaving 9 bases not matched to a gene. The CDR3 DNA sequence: TGCAGTGCGCCAACAGGGGGATCGGCCGGGGAGCTGTTTTTT. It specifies CSAPTGGSAGELFF.

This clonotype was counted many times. CDR3 nucleotides: TGCAGTGCTAGTGGGGCGGCAGGGGGGTACGAGCAGTACTTC. It translates to CSASGAAGGYEQYF. This rearrangement joins TRBV20-1 to TRBJ2-7; TRBD1 might be the D (7 bases). The CDR3 is 14 residues long. Germline CDR1 reads DFQATT; CDR2 reads SNEGSKA (reference sequence). The germline V and J ends were trimmed by 3 bases and 4 bases, with 16 bases remaining between them.

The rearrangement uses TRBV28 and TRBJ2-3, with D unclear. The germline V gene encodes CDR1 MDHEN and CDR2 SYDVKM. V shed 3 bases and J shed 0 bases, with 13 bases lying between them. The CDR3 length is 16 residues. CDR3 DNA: TGTGCCAGCAGTTTCGGTTTAGGCAAAAGCACAGATACGCAGTATTTT. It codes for CASSFGLGKSTDTQYF.

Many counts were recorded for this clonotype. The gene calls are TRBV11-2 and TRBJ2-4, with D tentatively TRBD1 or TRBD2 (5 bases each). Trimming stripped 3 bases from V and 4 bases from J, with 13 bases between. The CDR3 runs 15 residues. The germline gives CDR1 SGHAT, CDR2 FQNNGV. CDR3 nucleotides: TGTGCCAGCAGCTTCCTTTGGGACCGAAAAAACATTCAGTACTTC. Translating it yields CASSFLWDRKNIQYF. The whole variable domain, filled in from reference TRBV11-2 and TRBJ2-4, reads EAGVAQSPRYKIIEKRQSVAFWCNPISGHATLYWYQQILGQGPKLLIQFQNNGVVDDSQLPKDRFSAERLKGVDSTLKIQPAKLEDSAVYLCASSFLWDRKNIQYFGAGTRLSVL.

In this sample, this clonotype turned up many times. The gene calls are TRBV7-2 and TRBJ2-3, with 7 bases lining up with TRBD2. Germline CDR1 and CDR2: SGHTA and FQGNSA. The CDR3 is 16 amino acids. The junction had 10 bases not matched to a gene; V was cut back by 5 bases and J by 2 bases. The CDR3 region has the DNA TGTGCCAGCAGCAGCTGGGGAGGGGCTTCCACAGATACGCAGTATTTT. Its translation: CASSSWGGASTDTQYF.

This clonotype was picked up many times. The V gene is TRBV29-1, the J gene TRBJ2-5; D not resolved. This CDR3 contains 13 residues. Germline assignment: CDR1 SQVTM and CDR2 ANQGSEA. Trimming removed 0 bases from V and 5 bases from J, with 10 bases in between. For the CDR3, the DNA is TGCAGCGTTGAAGAGCTCCCCGGCGAGACCCAGTACTTC. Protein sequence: CSVEELPGETQYF.

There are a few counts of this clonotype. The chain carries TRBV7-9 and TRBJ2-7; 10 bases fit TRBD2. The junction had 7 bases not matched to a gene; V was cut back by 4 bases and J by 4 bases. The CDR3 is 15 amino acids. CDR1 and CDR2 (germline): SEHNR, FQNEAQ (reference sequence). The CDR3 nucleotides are TGTGCCAGCAGCTCCTTAGCGGGAGGTTTATACGAGCAGTACTTC. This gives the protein CASSSLAGGLYEQYF.

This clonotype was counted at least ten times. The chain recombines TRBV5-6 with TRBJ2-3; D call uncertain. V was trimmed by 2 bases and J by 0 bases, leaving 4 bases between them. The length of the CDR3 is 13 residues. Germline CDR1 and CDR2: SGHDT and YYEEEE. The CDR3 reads CASSFGSTDTQYF. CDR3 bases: TGTGCCAGCAGCTTCGGGAGCACAGATACGCAGTATTTT.

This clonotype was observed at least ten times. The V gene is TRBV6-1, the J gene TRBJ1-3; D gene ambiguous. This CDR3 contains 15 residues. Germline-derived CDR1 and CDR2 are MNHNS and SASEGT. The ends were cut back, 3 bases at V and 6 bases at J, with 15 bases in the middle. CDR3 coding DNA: TGTGCCAGCAGTGACCTCCTGCCCAATTTAAACACCATATATTTT. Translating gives CASSDLLPNLNTIYF.

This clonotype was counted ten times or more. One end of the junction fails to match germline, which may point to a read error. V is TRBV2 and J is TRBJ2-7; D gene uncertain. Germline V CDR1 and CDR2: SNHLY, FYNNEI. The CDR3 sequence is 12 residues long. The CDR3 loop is CASRIGGYDQYF. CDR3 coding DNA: TGTGCCAGCAGGATAGGCGGCTACGATCAGTACTTC.

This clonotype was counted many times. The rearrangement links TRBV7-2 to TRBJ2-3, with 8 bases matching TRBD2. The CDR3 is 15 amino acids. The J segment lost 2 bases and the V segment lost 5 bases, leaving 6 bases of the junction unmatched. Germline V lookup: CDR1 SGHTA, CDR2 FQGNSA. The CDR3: CASSTTSGYTDTQYF. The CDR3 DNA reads TGTGCCAGCAGCACTACTAGCGGATACACAGATACGCAGTATTTT.

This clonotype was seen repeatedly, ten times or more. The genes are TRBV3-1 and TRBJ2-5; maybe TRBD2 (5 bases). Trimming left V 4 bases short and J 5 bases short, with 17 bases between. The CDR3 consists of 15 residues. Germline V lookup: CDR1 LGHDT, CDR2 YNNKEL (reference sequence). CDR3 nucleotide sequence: TGTGCCAGCAGCCCTCGCTGGGGAGAGGAGGAGACCCAGTACTTC. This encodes CASSPRWGEEETQYF.

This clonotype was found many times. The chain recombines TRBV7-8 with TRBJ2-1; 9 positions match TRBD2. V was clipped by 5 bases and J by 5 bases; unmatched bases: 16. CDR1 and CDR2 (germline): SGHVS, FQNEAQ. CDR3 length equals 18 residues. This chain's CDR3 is CASSRRPSLAGSDNEQFF. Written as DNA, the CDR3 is TGTGCCAGCAGCCGTCGTCCGTCCCTAGCGGGAAGTGACAATGAGCAGTTCTTC.

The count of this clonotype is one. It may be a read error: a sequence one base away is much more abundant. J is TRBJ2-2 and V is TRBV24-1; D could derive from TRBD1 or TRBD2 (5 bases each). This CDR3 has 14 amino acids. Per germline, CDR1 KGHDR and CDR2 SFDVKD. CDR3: CATSETASTGDLFF. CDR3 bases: TGTGCCACCAGTGAGACGGCCTCGACCGGGGACCTGTTTTTT.

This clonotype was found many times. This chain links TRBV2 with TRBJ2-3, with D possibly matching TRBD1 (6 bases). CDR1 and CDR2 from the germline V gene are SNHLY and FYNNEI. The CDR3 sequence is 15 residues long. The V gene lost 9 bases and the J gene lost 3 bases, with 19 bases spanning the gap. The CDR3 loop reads CASLDPSRGTDTQYF. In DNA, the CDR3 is TGTGCCAGTCTGGACCCATCCAGGGGTACAGATACGCAGTATTTT.

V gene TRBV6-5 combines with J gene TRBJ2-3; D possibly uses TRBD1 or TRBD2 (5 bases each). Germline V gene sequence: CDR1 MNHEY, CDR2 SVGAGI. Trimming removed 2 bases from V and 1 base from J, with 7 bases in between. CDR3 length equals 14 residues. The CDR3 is CASSYGGGTDTQYF. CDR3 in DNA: TGTGCCAGCAGTTACGGGGGAGGCACAGATACGCAGTATTTT.

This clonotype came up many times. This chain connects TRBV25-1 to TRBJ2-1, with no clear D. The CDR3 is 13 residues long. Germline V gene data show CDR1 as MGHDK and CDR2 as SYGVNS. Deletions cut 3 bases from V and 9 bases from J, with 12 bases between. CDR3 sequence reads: CASSDAAVAEQFF. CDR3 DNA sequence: TGTGCCAGCAGTGACGCAGCCGTGGCTGAGCAGTTCTTC.

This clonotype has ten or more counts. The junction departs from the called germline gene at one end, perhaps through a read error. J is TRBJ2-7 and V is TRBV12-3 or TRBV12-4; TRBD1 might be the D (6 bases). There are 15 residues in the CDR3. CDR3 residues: CASSLDSGHRNEQYF. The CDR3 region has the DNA TGTGCCAGCAGCTTAGATTCGGGACATAGAAACGAGCAGTACTTC.

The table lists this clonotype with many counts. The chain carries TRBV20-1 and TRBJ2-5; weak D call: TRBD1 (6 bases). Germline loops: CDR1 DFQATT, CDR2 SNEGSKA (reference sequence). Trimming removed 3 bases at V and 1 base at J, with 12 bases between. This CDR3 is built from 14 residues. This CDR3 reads CSASLRQAQETQYF. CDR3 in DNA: TGCAGTGCTAGCCTAAGACAGGCCCAAGAGACCCAGTACTTC.

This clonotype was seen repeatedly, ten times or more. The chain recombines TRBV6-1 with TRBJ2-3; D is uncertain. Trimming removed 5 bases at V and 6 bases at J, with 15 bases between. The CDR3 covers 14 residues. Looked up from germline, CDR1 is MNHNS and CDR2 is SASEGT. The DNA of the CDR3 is TGTGCCAGCAGTCCGACACGCCGCGTGGATACGCAGTATTTT. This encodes CASSPTRRVDTQYF.

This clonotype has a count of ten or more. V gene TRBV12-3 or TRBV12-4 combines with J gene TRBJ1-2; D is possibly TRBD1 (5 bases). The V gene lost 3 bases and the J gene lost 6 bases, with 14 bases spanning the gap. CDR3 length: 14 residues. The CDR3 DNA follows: TGTGCCAGCAGTTTCCAGGGATCTGAGGATGGCTACACCTTC. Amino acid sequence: CASSFQGSEDGYTF.